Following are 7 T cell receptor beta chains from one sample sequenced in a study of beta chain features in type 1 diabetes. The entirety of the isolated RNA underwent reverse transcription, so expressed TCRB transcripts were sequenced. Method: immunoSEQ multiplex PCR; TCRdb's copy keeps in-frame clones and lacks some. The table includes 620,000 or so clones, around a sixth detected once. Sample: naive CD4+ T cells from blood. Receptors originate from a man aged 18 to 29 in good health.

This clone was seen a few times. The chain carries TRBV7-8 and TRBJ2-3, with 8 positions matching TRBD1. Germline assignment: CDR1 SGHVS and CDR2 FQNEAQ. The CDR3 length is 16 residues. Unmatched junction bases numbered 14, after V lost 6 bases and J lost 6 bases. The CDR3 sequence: CASRPGRTGKADTQYF. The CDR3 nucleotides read TGTGCCAGCAGACCCGGACGGACAGGGAAGGCGGATACGCAGTATTTT. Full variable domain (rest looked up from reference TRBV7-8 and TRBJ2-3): GAGVSQSPRYKVAKRGQDVALRCDPISGHVSLFWYQQALGQGPEFLTYFQNEAQLDKSGLPSDRFFAERPEGSVSTLKIQRTQQEDSAVYLCASRPGRTGKADTQYFGPGTRLTVL.

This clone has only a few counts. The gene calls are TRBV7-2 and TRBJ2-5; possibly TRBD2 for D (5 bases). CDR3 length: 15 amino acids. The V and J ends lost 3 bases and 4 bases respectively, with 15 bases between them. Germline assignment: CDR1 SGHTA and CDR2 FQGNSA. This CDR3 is CASSFQSGFGETQYF. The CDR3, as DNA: TGTGCCAGCAGCTTTCAGTCGGGATTCGGAGAGACCCAGTACTTC.

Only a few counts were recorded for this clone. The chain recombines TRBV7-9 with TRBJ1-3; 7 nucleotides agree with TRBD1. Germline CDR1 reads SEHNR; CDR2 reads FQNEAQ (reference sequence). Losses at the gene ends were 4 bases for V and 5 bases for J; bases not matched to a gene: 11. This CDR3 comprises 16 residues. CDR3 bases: TGTGCCAGCAGCTCTGGACAGGACCTCGGTCGAAACACCATATATTTT. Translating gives CASSSGQDLGRNTIYF.

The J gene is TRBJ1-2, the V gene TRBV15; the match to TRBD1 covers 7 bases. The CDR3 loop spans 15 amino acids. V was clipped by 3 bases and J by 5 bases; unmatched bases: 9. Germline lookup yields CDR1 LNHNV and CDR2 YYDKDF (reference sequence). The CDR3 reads CATSRDDRDLYGYTF. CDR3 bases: TGTGCCACCAGCAGGGACGACAGGGACCTATATGGCTACACCTTC.

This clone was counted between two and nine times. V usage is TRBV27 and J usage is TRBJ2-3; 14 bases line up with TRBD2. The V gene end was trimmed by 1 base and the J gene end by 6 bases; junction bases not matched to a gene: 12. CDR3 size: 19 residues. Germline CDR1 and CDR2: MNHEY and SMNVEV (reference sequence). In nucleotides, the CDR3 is TGTGCCAGCAGTTTATTGTTGACTAGCGGGGGGGCCTGGCGGGATACGCAGTATTTT. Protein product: CASSLLLTSGGAWRDTQYF.

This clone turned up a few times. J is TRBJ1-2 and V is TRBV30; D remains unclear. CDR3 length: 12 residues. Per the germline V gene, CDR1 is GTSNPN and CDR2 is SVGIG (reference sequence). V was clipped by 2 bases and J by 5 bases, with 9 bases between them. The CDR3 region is CAWSRTWYGYTF. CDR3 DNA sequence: TGTGCCTGGAGTCGAACATGGTATGGCTACACCTTC.

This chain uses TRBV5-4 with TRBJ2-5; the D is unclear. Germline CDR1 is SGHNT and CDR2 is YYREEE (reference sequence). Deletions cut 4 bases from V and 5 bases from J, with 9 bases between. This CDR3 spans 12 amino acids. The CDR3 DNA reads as TGTGCCAGCAGCCCTCCCGGGGAGACCCAGTACTTC. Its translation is CASSPPGETQYF.